These 20 T cell receptor beta chains share one sample of origin, sequenced in a study of T cell responses to AZD1222 COVID-19 vaccine. The table came from immunoSEQ multiplex PCR; TCRdb's copy has only in-frame clones and leaves some out. The table shows around 190,000 clones, with 94% occurring only once. Here the sequenced sample was peripheral blood, taken 28 days after the second AZD1222 dose. The source is an adult who received the AZD1222 COVID-19 vaccine.

The chain employs TRBV28 and TRBJ2-5; D is perhaps TRBD1 (6 bases). This CDR3 contains 17 residues. Germline lookup yields CDR1 MDHEN and CDR2 SYDVKM. The V and J ends lost 3 bases and 7 bases respectively, with 24 bases between them. Here the CDR3 reads CASSFSFGQGFTGTQYF. CDR3 sequence (DNA): TGTGCCAGCAGTTTCTCTTTTGGGCAGGGGTTCACCGGGACCCAGTACTTC.

This chain uses TRBV6-6 with TRBJ1-1; TRBD1 is a possible D gene (5 bases). CDR3 length: 15 residues. V was cut by 0 bases and J by 5 bases, with 13 bases left in between. Germline assignment: CDR1 MNHNY and CDR2 SVGAGI (reference sequence). DNA for the CDR3: TGTGCCAGCAGTTACTCGACGGTCAGGGCGACTGAAGCTTTCTTT. Translating it yields CASSYSTVRATEAFF.

To note about this clone: This sample also contains other DNA sequences that code for the same CDR3. V is TRBV30 and J is TRBJ1-1; unclear D gene. Trimming removed 0 bases at V and 1 base at J, with 6 bases between. CDR3 length equals 13 residues. Germline values: CDR1 GTSNPN, CDR2 SVGIG (reference sequence). The CDR3, as DNA: TGTGCCTGGAGTGTAAAAGGGAACACTGAAGCTTTCTTT. It encodes CAWSVKGNTEAFF. The full variable domain, with the rest looked up from reference TRBV30 and TRBJ1-1, is SQTIHQWPATLVQPVGSPLSLECTVEGTSNPNLYWYRQAAGRGLQLLFYSVGIGQISSEVPQNLSASRPQDRQFILSSKKLLLSDSGFYLCAWSVKGNTEAFFGQGTRLTVV.

The chain's CDR3 is CASSQDAPGQGYSYEQYF. The CDR3 bases are TGCGCCAGCAGCCAAGACGCCCCGGGACAGGGATACTCCTACGAGCAGTACTTC. The chain uses TRBV4-3 and TRBJ2-7, with 9 nucleotides matching TRBD1. Germline V gene lookup returns CDR1 LGHNA and CDR2 YSLEER. After removal of 0 bases from V and 0 bases from J, the junction contained 9 bases not matched to a gene. The CDR3 has 18 residues.

V gene TRBV5-4 combines with J gene TRBJ2-1, with TRBD1 matching over 9 bases. In germline, CDR1 is SGHNT, CDR2 YYREEE (reference sequence). CDR3 size: 17 residues. V lost 0 bases to trimming and J lost 7 bases; unmatched junction nucleotides: 11. CDR3 sequence reads: CASSLALGTGRANEQFF. The DNA of the CDR3 is TGTGCCAGCAGCTTGGCTCTTGGGACAGGGAGGGCAAATGAGCAGTTCTTC.

The gene calls are TRBV28 and TRBJ2-1; 12 positions agree with TRBD2. Germline trimming cut 6 bases from V and 4 bases from J; bases unmatched to any gene: 4. Germline CDR1 is MDHEN and CDR2 is SYDVKM. CDR3 length equals 15 residues. CDR3 nucleotide sequence: TGTGCCAGCAGCCCGGGACTAGCGGGTTACAATGAGCAGTTCTTC. This gives the protein CASSPGLAGYNEQFF.

The chain employs TRBV6-6 and TRBJ1-2; D is possibly TRBD1 (6 bases). The CDR3 totals 14 residues. CDR1 and CDR2 (germline): MNHNY, SVGAGI (reference sequence). Trimming stripped 2 bases from V and 6 bases from J, with 13 bases between. This chain's CDR3 is CASSYQGSLDGYTF. The CDR3 region has the DNA TGTGCCAGCAGTTACCAGGGGTCCCTGGATGGCTACACCTTC.

This chain's CDR3 is CASSENGASGLRLAQYF. The CDR3 bases are TGTGCCAGCAGTGAAAATGGGGCTAGCGGGCTTCGGCTGGCCCAGTACTTC. J is TRBJ2-5 and V is TRBV6-1; 8 bases match TRBD2. The CDR3 extends over 17 amino acids. With 2 bases clipped from V and 9 bases from J, the junction kept 17 bases outside the gene matches. Germline-derived CDR1 and CDR2 are MNHNS and SASEGT.

J is TRBJ2-3 and V is TRBV11-3; D could derive from TRBD1 or TRBD2 (5 bases each). There are 16 residues in the CDR3. From germline, CDR1 is SGHNT and CDR2 YENEEA. V dropped 2 bases and J dropped 0 bases, with 12 bases sitting between them. The CDR3 DNA is TGTGCCAGCAGCTTAACTAGGTGGGGGAGCACAGATACGCAGTATTTT. This translates into CASSLTRWGSTDTQYF.

This clone was recorded once. The rearrangement uses TRBV19 and TRBJ1-1; no firm D call. CDR3 length: 12 amino acids. V was pared by 5 bases and J by 5 bases, with 9 bases between. CDR1 and CDR2 (germline): LNHDA, SQIVND (reference sequence). The CDR3 DNA sequence: TGTGCCAGTAGTGGGCGCGGAACTGAAGCTTTCTTT. Its protein product is CASSGRGTEAFF.

The chain uses TRBV11-1 and TRBJ2-4, with a tentative D call TRBD1 (5 bases). In germline, CDR1 is SGHAT, CDR2 FQDESV (reference sequence). This CDR3 has 14 residues. Between the trimmed V and J ends, which lost 1 base and 6 bases, there was a span of 10 bases. The CDR3 spells CASSLDRQPNIQYF. In DNA form, the CDR3 reads TGTGCCAGCAGCTTAGATCGACAGCCAAACATTCAGTACTTC.

This clone is classed as medium-sized. Other DNA sequences in this specimen translate into the identical CDR3. V gene TRBV4-3 combines with J gene TRBJ1-1; unclear D gene. This CDR3 is built from 14 residues. Trimming pared 4 bases from V and 2 bases from J, leaving 11 bases between. The germline CDR1 and CDR2 sequences are LGHNA and YSLEER. CDR3 nucleotide sequence: TGCGCCAGCAGCCCAGAAGCGGGAAACACTGAAGCTTTCTTT. Translation gives CASSPEAGNTEAFF.

V and J are TRBV2 and TRBJ2-1, with 10 nucleotides matching TRBD1. CDR1 and CDR2 (germline): SNHLY, FYNNEI. The CDR3 is made up of 15 amino acids. The junction had 5 bases not matched to a gene; V was cut back by 5 bases and J by 4 bases. DNA for the CDR3: TGTGCCAGCAGTAAACCGGGACAGGGGTACAATGAGCAGTTCTTC. This translates into CASSKPGQGYNEQFF.

The J gene is TRBJ2-7, the V gene TRBV4-1; D is possibly TRBD1 (6 bases). V lost 1 base and J lost 4, with 17 bases in between. Germline CDR1 MGHRA, CDR2 YSYEKL. CDR3 length: 16 amino acids. CDR3: CASSQAETGGEYEQYF. For the CDR3, the DNA is TGCGCCAGCAGCCAAGCTGAGACAGGAGGAGAATACGAGCAGTACTTC.

The gene calls are TRBV7-9 and TRBJ2-5; the D is unclear. The V and J ends lost 5 bases and 3 bases respectively, with 16 bases between them. The CDR3 length is 15 residues. Germline lookup yields CDR1 SEHNR and CDR2 FQNEAQ (reference sequence). DNA of the CDR3: TGTGCCAGCAGCCCGTCAAGCTACTCAAAAGAGACCCAGTACTTC. This translates into CASSPSSYSKETQYF.

The chain carries TRBV13 and TRBJ1-2, with 9 bases aligning to TRBD1. V gave up 5 bases and J gave up 6 bases; unmatched junction bases: 13. Germline CDR1 is PRHDT and CDR2 is FYEKMQ (reference sequence). The CDR3 has 16 residues. DNA for the CDR3: TGTGCCAGCAGCAGTATAGGGCGACAGGGGGTAAATGGCTACACCTTC. Translated, it gives CASSSIGRQGVNGYTF.

A note on this clone: The sample contains more than one DNA sequence encoding this CDR3. The rearrangement uses TRBV19 and TRBJ1-1; TRBD1 is a possible D gene (5 bases). Germline V gene data show CDR1 as LNHDA and CDR2 as SQIVND (reference sequence). This CDR3 spans 13 amino acids. Trimming removed 9 bases at V and 0 bases at J, with 11 bases between. CDR3 coding DNA: TGTGCCAGCTCGGGGCAGATGAACACTGAAGCTTTCTTT. It translates to CASSGQMNTEAFF.

V usage is TRBV18 and J usage is TRBJ2-1, with 10 bases aligning to TRBD1. CDR1 and CDR2 (germline): KGHSH, LQKENI. V dropped 4 bases and J dropped 11; count of bases not matched to a gene: 5. This CDR3 is 13 amino acids long. DNA of the CDR3: TGTGCCAGCTCACGACAGGGGGCCGATAAGCAGTTCTTC. It is translated as CASSRQGADKQFF.

The rearrangement uses TRBV11-2 and TRBJ2-3; no firm D call. The CDR3 runs 17 residues. Trimming left V 2 bases short and J 3 bases short, with 18 bases between. The V gene's germline CDR1 is SGHAT and CDR2 FQNNGV. The CDR3 coding sequence is TGTGCCAGCAGCTTAAAAACCCGGGTTGGTTGGACAGATACGCAGTATTTT. Translating gives CASSLKTRVGWTDTQYF.

The V and J genes are TRBV12-3 or TRBV12-4 and TRBJ1-1; D is uncertain. This CDR3 comprises 13 residues. Trimming pared 6 bases from V and 1 base from J, leaving 9 bases between. CDR3 DNA sequence: TGTGCCAGCAGCCCGAATAGGAACACTGAAGCTTTCTTT. This sequence encodes CASSPNRNTEAFF.